These 10 T cell receptor beta chains came from one sample sequenced in a study of cytomegalovirus exposure and HLA in healthy donors. Generated by immunoSEQ multiplex PCR, the TCRdb table keeps only in-frame clones and is missing some. The repertoire has over 150,000 clones, 84% of them found once; the top ten carry 2.8%. Material for sequencing was PBMCs. The receptor source for this set is a woman younger than 35 in good health and CMV-seropositive.

The CDR3 DNA reads TGTGCCAGCAGTTTCAGGGCCCTGAGCTCCTACGAGCAGTACTTC. Translating it yields CASSFRALSSYEQYF. J is TRBJ2-7 and V is TRBV27; weak D call: TRBD1 (5 bases). The CDR3 has 15 residues. From germline, CDR1 is MNHEY and CDR2 SMNVEV (reference sequence). V dropped 3 bases and J dropped 0 bases, with 12 bases sitting between them.

V usage is TRBV10-3 and J usage is TRBJ1-2; D remains unclear. The germline CDR1 and CDR2 sequences are ENHRY and SYGVKD. With 11 bases removed from V and 4 bases from J, the gap between germline ends came to 14 bases. This CDR3 has 12 residues. The CDR3 loop is CAVTGDGYGYTF. As DNA, the CDR3 is TGTGCCGTCACCGGAGATGGCTATGGCTACACCTTC.

This chain links TRBV15 with TRBJ2-5; D perhaps matches TRBD2 (5 bases). Germline CDR1 LNHNV, CDR2 YYDKDF (reference sequence). The CDR3 covers 16 residues. The V and J ends lost 2 bases and 3 bases respectively, with 16 bases between them. The CDR3: CATSRWEFTGEETQYF. The CDR3 DNA reads as TGTGCCACCAGCAGATGGGAGTTTACTGGTGAAGAGACCCAGTACTTC.

This chain joins TRBV5-1 and TRBJ2-7; D is perhaps TRBD2 (6 bases). The germline gives CDR1 SGHRS, CDR2 YFSETQ. There are 15 residues in the CDR3. V was trimmed by 4 bases and J by 2 bases, leaving 16 bases between them. CDR3 DNA: TGCGCCAGCAGCCCAGCCCGGACGGGGGCCTACGAGCAGTACTTC. Its protein is CASSPARTGAYEQYF.

V usage is TRBV29-1 and J usage is TRBJ2-3; 8 nucleotides line up with TRBD1. The CDR3 extends over 12 amino acids. CDR1 is SQVTM, CDR2 ANQGSEA, per germline. V lost 6 bases to trimming and J lost 4 bases; unmatched junction nucleotides: 3. CDR3 in DNA: TGCAGCGTGCGACAGGGGTCAGATACGCAGTATTTT. Protein product: CSVRQGSDTQYF.

The rearrangement joins TRBV5-6 to TRBJ1-2, with a weak D call TRBD1 (6 bases). Germline assignment: CDR1 SGHDT and CDR2 YYEEEE. Trimming left V 5 bases short and J 8 bases short, with 19 bases between. CDR3 length: 14 amino acids. CDR3 nucleotides: TGTGCCAGCAGAACGACAGGTATTACACAGGGCTACACCTTC. Translating it yields CASRTTGITQGYTF.

This chain links TRBV7-9 with TRBJ1-5; 8 nucleotides agree with TRBD1. The V gene's germline CDR1 is SEHNR and CDR2 FQNEAQ (reference sequence). The CDR3 has 15 residues. J was trimmed by 5 bases and V by 4 bases; bases with no gene match: 7. The CDR3 coding sequence is TGTGCCAGCAGCTCGACAGGGGTTCTCGATCAGCCCCAGCATTTT. This encodes CASSSTGVLDQPQHF. Full variable domain (rest looked up from reference TRBV7-9 and TRBJ1-5): DTGVSQNPRHKITKRGQNVTFRCDPISEHNRLYWYRQTLGQGPEFLTYFQNEAQLEKSRLLSDRFSAERPKGSFSTLEIQRTEQGDSAMYLCASSSTGVLDQPQHFGDGTRLSIL.

The V gene is TRBV11-2, the J gene TRBJ2-1; 11 positions agree with TRBD2. The V and J ends lost 7 bases and 3 bases, in that order; junction bases with no gene match: 5. The CDR3 runs 15 residues. Germline V CDR1 and CDR2: SGHAT, FQNNGV. Written as DNA, the CDR3 is TGTGCCAGCAACCGGGGACTAGCGGTCTACAATGAGCAGTTCTTC. Encoded protein: CASNRGLAVYNEQFF.

This clone appeared a single time. V and J are TRBV29-1 and TRBJ1-1, with TRBD1 matching 9 bases. This CDR3 comprises 14 residues. The V and J ends lost 6 bases and 8 bases, in that order; junction bases with no gene match: 13. In germline, CDR1 is SQVTM, CDR2 ANQGSEA. CDR3 region: CSVQKSQGAREAFF. DNA for the CDR3: TGCAGCGTCCAAAAATCACAGGGGGCGCGGGAAGCTTTCTTT.

The table lists this clone with a count of one. V usage is TRBV28 and J usage is TRBJ1-3; TRBD1 aligns across 7 bases. The V gene end was trimmed by 3 bases and the J gene end by 4 bases; junction bases not matched to a gene: 3. CDR3 length equals 14 residues. Germline loops: CDR1 MDHEN, CDR2 SYDVKM. The CDR3 loop reads CASSLGTEGNTIYF. The CDR3 region has the DNA TGTGCCAGCAGTTTGGGGACAGAAGGAAACACCATATATTTT.